This T cell receptor (beta chain) came from a study of T cells in Graves' hyperthyroidism and ophthalmopathy. This CDR3 spans 18 amino acids. The germline V gene has CDR1 MNHEY and CDR2 SVGEGT. Trimming cost V 0 bases and J 5 bases, with 22 bases left between them. Each diagnosis was grounded in clinical symptoms, serum thyroxine and TRAb, thyroid ultrasound, and orbital computed tomography. RNA transcripts yielded amplified TCR beta CDR3 regions. The HTBI primer set served for first-round RT-PCR of the TCR CDR3. TCRdb processed the multiplex PCR reads anew with MiXCR; each CDR3 protein has one entry. The sample includes roughly 560,000 distinct CDR3 sequences, about 14% of them seen just once. This clonotype was seen many times.

This chain links TRBV6-2 or TRBV6-3 with TRBJ1-1; D remains unclear. Sequenced material: blood. This clonotype originated in a woman aged 40 to 55 with Graves' ophthalmopathy. CDR3 nucleotides: TGTGCCAGCAGTTACTCTCACGACTCCTTCCCATTCGGGACTGAAGCTTTCTTT. Translation gives CASSYSHDSFPFGTEAFF.